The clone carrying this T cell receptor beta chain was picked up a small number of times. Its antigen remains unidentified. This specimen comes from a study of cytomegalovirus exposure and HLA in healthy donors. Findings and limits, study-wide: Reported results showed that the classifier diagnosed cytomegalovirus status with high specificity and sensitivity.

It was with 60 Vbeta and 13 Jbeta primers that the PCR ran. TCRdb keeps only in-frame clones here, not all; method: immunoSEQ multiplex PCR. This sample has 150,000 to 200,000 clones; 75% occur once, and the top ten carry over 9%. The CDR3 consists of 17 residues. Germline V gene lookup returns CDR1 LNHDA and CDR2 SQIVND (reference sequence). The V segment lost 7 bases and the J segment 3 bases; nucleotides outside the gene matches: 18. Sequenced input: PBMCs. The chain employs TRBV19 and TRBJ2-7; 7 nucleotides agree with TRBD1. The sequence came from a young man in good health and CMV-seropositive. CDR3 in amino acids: CASTTPGQFQPNYEQYF. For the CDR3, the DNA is TGTGCCAGTACGACGCCGGGACAGTTTCAGCCCAACTACGAGCAGTACTTC.